This T cell receptor (beta chain) comes out of a study of T cell responses to AZD1222 COVID-19 vaccine. Trimming removed 2 bases from V and 1 base from J; junction bases left unmatched: 1. The germline gives CDR1 SGHRS, CDR2 YFSETQ. This CDR3 has 15 residues. Worth noting for this clone: The antigen is unknown.

Study-wide points: Spike-specific TCR breadth and depth rose after two AZD1222 doses. Spike-spanning, vaccine-associated CD4 TCRs were dominant at 160-218 and 743-854. Females outnumbered males among donors, who were mostly white British; clonal diversity was possibly underestimated.

Assay used: immunoSEQ multiplex PCR; TCRdb lists only in-frame clones, some missing. Of tens of thousands of clones in the sample, over 75% were seen once. The receptor was derived from an adult in good health. V usage is TRBV5-1 and J usage is TRBJ2-7; 12 bases line up with TRBD2. Sample: peripheral blood, taken on day 0 of AZD1222 vaccination. The CDR3, as DNA: TGCGCCAGCAGCTTTCTAGCGGGAGGGTCCTACGAGCAGTACTTC. As protein: CASSFLAGGSYEQYF. The variable domain in full, completed from reference TRBV5-1 and TRBJ2-7, reads KAGVTQTPRYLIKTRGQQVTLSCSPISGHRSVSWYQQTPGQGLQFLFEYFSETQRNKGNFPGRFSGRQFSNSRSEMNVSTLELGDSALYLCASSFLAGGSYEQYFGPGTRLTVT.